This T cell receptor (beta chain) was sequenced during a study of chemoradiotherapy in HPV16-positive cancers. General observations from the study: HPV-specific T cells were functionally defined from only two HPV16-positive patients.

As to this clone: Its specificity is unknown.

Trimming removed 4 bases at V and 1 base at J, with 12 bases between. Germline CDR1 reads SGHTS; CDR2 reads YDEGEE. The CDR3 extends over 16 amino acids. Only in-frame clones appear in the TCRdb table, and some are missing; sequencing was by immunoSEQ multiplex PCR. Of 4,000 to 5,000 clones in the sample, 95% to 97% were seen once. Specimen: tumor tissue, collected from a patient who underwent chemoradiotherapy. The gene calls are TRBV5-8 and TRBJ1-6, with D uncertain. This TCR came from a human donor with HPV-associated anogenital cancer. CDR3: CASSLGGESYNSPLHF. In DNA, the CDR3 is TGTGCCAGCAGCCTGGGCGGGGAGTCCTATAATTCACCCCTCCACTTT.